This T cell receptor beta chain was recovered during a study of cytomegalovirus exposure and HLA in healthy donors. Study as a whole: As an earlier analysis found, some 170 million T cells yielded approximately 100 million unique TCR beta sequences. Genotyping showed 81% of approximately 430 donors falling in the Caucasian-associated ancestry cluster. Study outcomes and limitations: Per published reports, the classifier diagnosed cytomegalovirus status with high specificity and sensitivity. A later look showed TCR association rates differing by HLA locus, highest for DRB1 and lowest for HLA-C.

PCR used 60 Vbeta primers and 13 Jbeta primers. TCRdb's table, derived via immunoSEQ multiplex PCR, lists solely in-frame clones and lacks some. This table has 80,000 to 95,000 clones, around 70% appearing once. Note on this clone: Its antigen is still unknown.

The germline V gene encodes CDR1 MDHEN and CDR2 SYDVKM. The CDR3 contains 16 residues. The junction had 10 bases not matched to a gene; V was cut back by 6 bases and J by 4 bases. The gene calls are TRBV28 and TRBJ2-1; TRBD2 matches 9 bases. The TCR sequence derives from a woman between 45 and 65 years old in good health and CMV-seropositive. The specimen sequenced was PBMCs. The CDR3 DNA is TGTGCCAGCAGCTTCTATAGCGGGAGTGGGTACAATGAGCAGTTCTTC. This codes for CASSFYSGSGYNEQFF.